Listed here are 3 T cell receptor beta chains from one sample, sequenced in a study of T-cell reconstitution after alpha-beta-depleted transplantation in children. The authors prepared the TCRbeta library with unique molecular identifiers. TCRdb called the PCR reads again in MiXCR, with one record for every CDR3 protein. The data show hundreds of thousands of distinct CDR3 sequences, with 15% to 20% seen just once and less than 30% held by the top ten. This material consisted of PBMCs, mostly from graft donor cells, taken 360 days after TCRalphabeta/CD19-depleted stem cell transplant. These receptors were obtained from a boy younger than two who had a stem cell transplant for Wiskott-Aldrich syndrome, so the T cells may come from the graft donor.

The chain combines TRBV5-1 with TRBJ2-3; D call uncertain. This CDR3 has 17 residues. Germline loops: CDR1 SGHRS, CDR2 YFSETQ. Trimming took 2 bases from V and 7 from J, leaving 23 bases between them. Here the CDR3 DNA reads TGCGCCAGCAGCTTATTGTACGCGCAGTATTTCGATCATACGCAGTATTTT. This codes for CASSLLYAQYFDHTQYF.

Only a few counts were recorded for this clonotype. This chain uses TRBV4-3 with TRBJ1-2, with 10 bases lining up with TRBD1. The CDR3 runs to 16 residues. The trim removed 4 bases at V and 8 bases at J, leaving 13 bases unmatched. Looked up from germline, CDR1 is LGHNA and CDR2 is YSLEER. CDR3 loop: CASSRSSGTGVIGYTF. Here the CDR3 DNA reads TGCGCCAGCAGCCGCTCAAGCGGGACAGGGGTGATCGGCTACACCTTC.

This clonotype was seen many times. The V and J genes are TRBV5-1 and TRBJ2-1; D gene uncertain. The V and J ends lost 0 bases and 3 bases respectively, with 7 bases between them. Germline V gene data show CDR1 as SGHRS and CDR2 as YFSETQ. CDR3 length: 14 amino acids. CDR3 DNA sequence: TGCGCCAGCAGCTTGGCAGCGATCTACAATGAGCAGTTCTTC. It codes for CASSLAAIYNEQFF. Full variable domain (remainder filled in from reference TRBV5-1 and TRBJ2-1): KAGVTQTPRYLIKTRGQQVTLSCSPISGHRSVSWYQQTPGQGLQFLFEYFSETQRNKGNFPGRFSGRQFSNSRSEMNVSTLELGDSALYLCASSLAAIYNEQFFGPGTRLTVL.